This T cell receptor beta chain is drawn from a study of blood T cell repertoires in COVID-19. Study at large: From the United States, Italy and Spain came samples of acute and convalescent COVID-19. T cells, B-cell-depleted T cells, or PBMCs provided the cDNA or gDNA that served as material.

In the authors' workflow: Cell counts per sample came from amplifying reference gene primers. Measured with immunoSEQ multiplex PCR; TCRdb has only the in-frame clones, and not every one. That table is the source of V, J and clone size, and D and trimming were worked out from the DNA. The sample has some 340,000 clones, about 85% seen once. Comment on this clone: The identical CDR3 is also encoded by other nucleotide sequences in the sample.

V was clipped by 0 bases and J by 2 bases; unmatched bases: 3. This CDR3 is 15 amino acids long. Germline assignment: CDR1 SGHRS and CDR2 YFSETQ. The J gene is TRBJ2-3, the V gene TRBV5-1; 7 nucleotides agree with TRBD2. Specimen: peripheral blood. The receptor comes from a woman aged 18-29 years with acute or convalescent COVID-19. The CDR3 region is CASSLAAGVTDTQYF. CDR3 DNA sequence: TGCGCCAGCAGCTTGGCCGCGGGGGTCACAGATACGCAGTATTTT. The full variable domain, completed using reference TRBV5-1 and TRBJ2-3, is KAGVTQTPRYLIKTRGQQVTLSCSPISGHRSVSWYQQTPGQGLQFLFEYFSETQRNKGNFPGRFSGRQFSNSRSEMNVSTLELGDSALYLCASSLAAGVTDTQYFGPGTRLTVL.